These 5 T cell receptor beta chains came from one sample sequenced in a study of T cell responses to AZD1222 COVID-19 vaccine. Assay used: immunoSEQ multiplex PCR; TCRdb lists only in-frame clones, some missing. The sample holds roughly 160,000 clones, roughly nine tenths seen once. Sequenced material: peripheral blood, taken on day 0 of AZD1222 vaccination. The receptors stem from an adult in good health.

J is TRBJ1-6 and V is TRBV2; 11 nucleotides agree with TRBD1. V lost 7 bases, J lost 7 bases, and 6 bases stayed unmatched. Germline assignment: CDR1 SNHLY and CDR2 FYNNEI. This CDR3 spans 15 amino acids. The CDR3, as DNA: TGTGCCAGCAAAAGGGACAGGGGGGAAAATTCACCCCTCCACTTT. Translated, it gives CASKRDRGENSPLHF.

The genes are TRBV29-1 and TRBJ1-1; 7 bases are shared with TRBD1. The ends lost 7 bases at V and 1 base at J; junction bases unmatched: 6. The V gene's germline CDR1 is SQVTM and CDR2 ANQGSEA. This CDR3 is 13 amino acids long. Here the CDR3 DNA reads TGCAGCGCCAGGGGGAGGGGGAACACTGAAGCTTTCTTT. This translates into CSARGRGNTEAFF. Drawing the rest from reference TRBV29-1 and TRBJ1-1, the complete variable domain is SAVISQKPSRDICQRGTSLTIQCQVDSQVTMMFWYRQQPGQSLTLIATANQGSEATYESGFVIDKFPISRPNLTFSTLTVSNMSPEDSSIYLCSARGRGNTEAFFGQGTRLTVV.

V usage is TRBV6-2 or TRBV6-3 and J usage is TRBJ2-5; possibly TRBD1 for D (5 bases). V was trimmed by 4 bases and J by 2 bases, leaving 11 bases between them. Germline-derived CDR1 and CDR2 are MNHEY and SVGEGT. The CDR3 contains 14 residues. CDR3 region: CASSFQGRQETQYF. CDR3 bases: TGTGCCAGCAGTTTCCAGGGTAGGCAAGAGACCCAGTACTTC.

The rearrangement links TRBV3-1 (or the pseudogene TRBV3-2) to TRBJ2-2; either TRBD1 or TRBD2 may supply D (6 bases each). CDR3 length: 15 residues. V shed 2 bases and J shed 5 bases, with 12 bases lying between them. Germline CDR1 reads LGHDT; CDR2 reads YNNKEL (reference sequence). The CDR3 reads CASSQNRGLTGELFF. The CDR3 nucleotides are TGTGCCAGCAGCCAAAACCGGGGGCTTACCGGGGAGCTGTTTTTT.

The chain employs TRBV12-3 or TRBV12-4 and TRBJ1-1; D is unresolved. The CDR3 covers 13 residues. The ends were cut back, 3 bases at V and 6 bases at J, with 11 bases in the middle. The CDR3 sequence: CASSFVTKAEAFF. CDR3 DNA: TGTGCCAGCAGTTTCGTGACTAAGGCTGAAGCTTTCTTT.